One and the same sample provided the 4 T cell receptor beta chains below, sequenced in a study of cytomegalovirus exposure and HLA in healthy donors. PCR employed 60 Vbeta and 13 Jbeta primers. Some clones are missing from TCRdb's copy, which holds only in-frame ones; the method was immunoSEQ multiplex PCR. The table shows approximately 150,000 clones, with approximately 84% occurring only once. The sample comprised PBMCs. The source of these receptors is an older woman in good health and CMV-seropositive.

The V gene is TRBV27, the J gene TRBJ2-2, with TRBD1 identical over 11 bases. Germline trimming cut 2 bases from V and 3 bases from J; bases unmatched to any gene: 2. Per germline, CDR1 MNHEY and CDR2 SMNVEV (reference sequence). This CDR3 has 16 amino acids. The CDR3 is CASSLGTGGYTGELFF. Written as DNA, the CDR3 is TGTGCCAGCAGTTTAGGGACAGGGGGGTACACCGGGGAGCTGTTTTTT.

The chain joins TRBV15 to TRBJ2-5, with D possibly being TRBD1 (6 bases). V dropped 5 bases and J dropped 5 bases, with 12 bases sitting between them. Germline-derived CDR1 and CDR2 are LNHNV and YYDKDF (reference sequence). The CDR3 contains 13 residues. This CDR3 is CATSGDTQETQYF. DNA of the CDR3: TGTGCCACCAGCGGGGACACGCAGGAGACCCAGTACTTC.

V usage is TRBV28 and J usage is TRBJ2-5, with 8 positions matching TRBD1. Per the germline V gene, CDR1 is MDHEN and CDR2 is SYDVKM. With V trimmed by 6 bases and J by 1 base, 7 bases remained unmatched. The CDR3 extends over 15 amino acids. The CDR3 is CASSLRGQLQETQYF. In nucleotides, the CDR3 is TGTGCCAGCAGCCTCAGGGGGCAGCTCCAAGAGACCCAGTACTTC.

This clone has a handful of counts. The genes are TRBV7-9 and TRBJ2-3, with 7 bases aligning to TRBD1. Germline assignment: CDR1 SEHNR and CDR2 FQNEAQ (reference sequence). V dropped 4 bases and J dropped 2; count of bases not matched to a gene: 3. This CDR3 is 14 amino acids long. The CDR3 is CASSSTGDTDTQYF. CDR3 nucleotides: TGTGCCAGCAGCTCCACAGGGGACACAGATACGCAGTATTTT.